These 20 T cell receptor beta chains originate from one sample sequenced in a study of CD8 T cells in ankylosing spondylitis. One entry per CDR3 protein results from TCRdb running MiXCR on the 5' RACE reads. The repertoire holds 150,000 to 200,000 distinct CDR3 sequences, with roughly 13% as singletons. The source material was blood, either unsorted or a sorted T cell fraction (not recorded which). These receptors all come from a male donor with ankylosing spondylitis or in good health (not recorded which).

The chain couples TRBV5-1 to TRBJ2-5; D is unclear. Between the trimmed V and J ends, which lost 4 bases and 4 bases, there was a span of 14 bases. The germline CDR1 and CDR2 sequences are SGHRS and YFSETQ. This CDR3 contains 14 residues. The CDR3 DNA sequence: TGCGCCAGCAGCCCCGGGTCCACGGGAGAGACCCAGTACTTC. This translates into CASSPGSTGETQYF.

The genes are TRBV4-1 and TRBJ2-3, with 7 positions matching TRBD2. The germline V gene encodes CDR1 MGHRA and CDR2 YSYEKL. J was trimmed by 5 bases and V by 0 bases; bases with no gene match: 5. The CDR3 contains 15 residues. In nucleotides, the CDR3 is TGCGCCAGCAGCCAAGAAGAGATAGCGGGAGATACGCAGTATTTT. Residues: CASSQEEIAGDTQYF.

This clonotype showed up many times. The chain carries TRBV6-1 and TRBJ2-1; weak D call: TRBD2 (5 bases). Germline V CDR1 and CDR2: MNHNS, SASEGT. Trimming removed 7 bases from V and 0 bases from J, with 13 bases in between. CDR3 length: 15 residues. The CDR3 loop reads CASMEVLSSYNEQFF. Written as DNA, the CDR3 is TGTGCCAGCATGGAGGTCTTAAGCTCCTACAATGAGCAGTTCTTC.

The chain employs TRBV6-1 and TRBJ2-7; 7 bases are a match to TRBD1. With 9 bases clipped from V and 0 bases from J, the junction kept 8 bases outside the gene matches. There are 14 residues in the CDR3. Germline assignment: CDR1 MNHNS and CDR2 SASEGT. CDR3 DNA sequence: TGTGCCAGTCCATCACAGGGGCCCTCCTACGAGCAGTACTTC. Translated: CASPSQGPSYEQYF.

This clonotype was detected only a few times. The CDR3 protein is CASSFGTALSYEQYF. The CDR3 DNA sequence: TGTGCCAGCAGCTTCGGGACAGCGCTCTCCTACGAGCAGTACTTC. The genes are TRBV7-2 and TRBJ2-7; the match to TRBD1 covers 7 bases. V shed 3 bases, J shed 0 bases, and the junction held 5 bases outside the gene matches. The CDR3 contains 15 residues. Germline values: CDR1 SGHTA, CDR2 FQGNSA.

The table lists this clonotype with a few counts. The chain couples TRBV7-9 to TRBJ2-1; 11 bases fit TRBD2. The germline V gene has CDR1 SEHNR and CDR2 FQNEAQ (reference sequence). V dropped 4 bases and J dropped 8; count of bases not matched to a gene: 10. This CDR3 region has 16 residues. This chain's CDR3 is CASSYGTSGAPDEQFF. CDR3 DNA: TGTGCCAGCAGCTACGGGACTAGCGGAGCACCCGATGAGCAGTTCTTC. The full variable domain, in which reference TRBV7-9 and TRBJ2-1 provide the parts outside the CDR3, is DTGVSQNPRHKITKRGQNVTFRCDPISEHNRLYWYRQTLGQGPEFLTYFQNEAQLEKSRLLSDRFSAERPKGSFSTLEIQRTEQGDSAMYLCASSYGTSGAPDEQFFGPGTRLTVL.

This clonotype was counted many times. This sequence joins TRBV12-3 or TRBV12-4 and TRBJ2-1, with D unresolved. The CDR3 extends over 12 amino acids. The V gene lost 3 bases and the J gene lost 9 bases, with 9 bases spanning the gap. CDR3 coding DNA: TGTGCCAGCAGTTTGACCGTCATTGAGCAGTTCTTC. This encodes CASSLTVIEQFF.

The chain links TRBV12-3 or TRBV12-4 to TRBJ1-5, with TRBD1 as a possible D gene (5 bases). Deletions cut 6 bases from V and 3 bases from J, with 15 bases between. The CDR3 is 15 residues long. The CDR3 coding sequence is TGTGCCAGCAGCCTTGGGCAGGGAGTCAATCAGCCCCAGCATTTT. This codes for CASSLGQGVNQPQHF.

The chain carries TRBV5-6 and TRBJ1-1; TRBD1 matches 7 bases. CDR3 size: 14 residues. Germline V lookup: CDR1 SGHDT, CDR2 YYEEEE. V lost 6 bases to trimming and J lost 1 base; unmatched junction nucleotides: 6. The CDR3 is CASTPGGWNTEAFF. The CDR3 DNA sequence: TGTGCCAGCACCCCAGGGGGTTGGAACACTGAAGCTTTCTTT.

This rearrangement joins TRBV21-1 to TRBJ2-3. TRBV21-1 is a known pseudogene. The CDR3 has 16 residues. The CDR3 DNA reads TGTGCCAGCTCGCCACATTCAGTCAGGATGGCAGATACGCAGTATTTT. Protein product: CASSPHSVRMADTQYF.

This sequence joins TRBV4-1 and TRBJ1-2; 9 bases map to TRBD1. Trimming took 3 bases from V and 8 from J; bases not matched to a gene: 13. Germline CDR1 MGHRA, CDR2 YSYEKL. The CDR3 is made up of 16 amino acids. CDR3 nucleotide sequence: TGCGCCAGCAGCCACCCCCTCACAGGGGGCGCCCGGGGCTACACCTTC. It is translated as CASSHPLTGGARGYTF.

The genes are TRBV6-1 and TRBJ2-2, with D possibly TRBD1 on 7 matching bases. The CDR3 is 18 amino acids. Germline CDR1 and CDR2: MNHNS and SASEGT. The V and J ends lost 1 base and 2 bases respectively, with 17 bases between them. CDR3 in amino acids: CASSEGFAGGSNTGELFF. In nucleotides, the CDR3 is TGTGCCAGCAGTGAAGGATTTGCAGGGGGGTCAAACACCGGGGAGCTGTTTTTT.

Of note for this clonotype: One junction end disagrees with the germline gene, perhaps due to a read error. The chain carries TRBV4-1 and TRBJ2-7; TRBD1 agrees at 7 bases. The CDR3 extends over 15 amino acids. CDR1 and CDR2 (germline): MGHRA, YSYEKL. CDR3 coding DNA: TGCGCCAGCAGCGAACGACAGGGCGCTTATACCGAGAAGTACTTC. Translation gives CASSERQGAYTEKYF.

In this sample, this clonotype turned up a few times. V and J are TRBV12-3 or TRBV12-4 and TRBJ2-6; D ambiguous. The CDR3 covers 12 residues. Trimming stripped 8 bases from V and 1 base from J, with 3 bases between. The chain's CDR3 is CASRSGANVLTF. CDR3 nucleotides: TGTGCCAGCCGTTCTGGGGCCAACGTCCTGACTTTC.

This clonotype has just a few counts. The rearrangement uses TRBV7-9 and TRBJ1-1; D unclear. Germline V gene lookup returns CDR1 SEHNR and CDR2 FQNEAQ (reference sequence). The V end lost 4 bases, the J end lost 1 base, and 13 bases lay between the germline ends. This CDR3 is built from 15 residues. The CDR3 DNA reads TGTGCCAGCAGCTACCTGGACCGTGGGAACACTGAAGCTTTCTTT. It specifies CASSYLDRGNTEAFF.

Points on this clonotype: A read error may account for a junction end that differs from germline. The chain couples TRBV5-1 to TRBJ2-3, with D possibly TRBD2 on 6 matching bases. The CDR3 totals 12 residues. Germline lookup yields CDR1 SGHRS and CDR2 YFSETQ. CDR3 sequence: CAGSLAGIPQYF. In DNA form, the CDR3 reads TGCGCCGGCAGCCTCGCGGGAATACCGCAGTATTTT. Full variable domain (remainder filled in from reference TRBV5-1 and TRBJ2-3): KAGVTQTPRYLIKTRGQQVTLSCSPISGHRSVSWYQQTPGQGLQFLFEYFSETQRNKGNFPGRFSGRQFSNSRSEMNVSTLELGDSALYLCAGSLAGIPQYFGPGTRLTVL.

The rearrangement links TRBV14 to TRBJ2-7; no definite D call. Germline CDR1 reads SGHDN; CDR2 reads FVKESK. This CDR3 is built from 11 residues. The V gene lost 4 bases and the J gene lost 2 bases, with 3 bases spanning the gap. The CDR3 reads CASSRAYEQYF. CDR3 nucleotide sequence: TGTGCCAGCAGCCGAGCCTACGAGCAGTACTTC.

This clonotype was counted many times. The gene calls are TRBV29-1 and TRBJ2-3; 10 bases fit TRBD2. Germline CDR1 reads SQVTM; CDR2 reads ANQGSEA. This CDR3 region has 14 residues. J lost 4 bases, V lost 6 bases, and 7 bases had no gene match. Written as DNA, the CDR3 is TGCAGCGTCACCAGGACTAGCGGTCCAGATACGCAGTATTTT. Protein product: CSVTRTSGPDTQYF.

This sequence joins TRBV27 and TRBJ2-7; TRBD2 aligns across 13 bases. V lost 5 bases and J lost 0; bases outside the gene matches: 7. This CDR3 has 17 residues. Germline V gene lookup returns CDR1 MNHEY and CDR2 SMNVEV (reference sequence). The CDR3 nucleotides read TGTGCCAGCAGTCCGACTAGCGGGAGGCCTCTCTCCTACGAGCAGTACTTC. This codes for CASSPTSGRPLSYEQYF.

This clonotype was recorded many times. The rearrangement joins TRBV29-1 to TRBJ2-3; maybe TRBD1 (6 bases). V gave up 5 bases and J gave up 4 bases, with 16 bases separating them. The CDR3 runs 14 residues. Germline loops: CDR1 SQVTM, CDR2 ANQGSEA. The CDR3 protein is CSVQTGWGADTQYF. CDR3 sequence (DNA): TGCAGCGTTCAAACAGGGTGGGGTGCAGATACGCAGTATTTT.